The present T cell receptor beta chain was sequenced within a study of CD4 T cell repertoires in COVID-19. Data came from immunoSEQ multiplex PCR; TCRdb stores just in-frame clones and leaves some out. The data show more than 65,000 clones, 83% seen once. Germline-derived CDR1 and CDR2 are SGHDN and FVKESK. V lost 1 base to trimming and J lost 10 bases, with 11 bases between them. The CDR3 has 14 residues. This clone has a handful of counts. This TCR derives from a human donor who had COVID-19. J is TRBJ1-6 and V is TRBV14, with unresolved D. The source material was CD4+ T cells from peripheral blood, sampled after recovery from COVID-19. The CDR3 region is CASSQAAQPSPLHF. The DNA of the CDR3 is TGTGCCAGCAGCCAAGCGGCACAGCCCTCACCCCTCCACTTT.